This TCR beta chain comes out of a study of blood T cell repertoires in COVID-19. Across the whole study: Material from acute and convalescent COVID-19 was sourced from the United States, Italy and Spain. PBMCs, B-cell-depleted T cells, or T cells were the source of the cDNA or gDNA that made up the material.

Germline V gives CDR1 SGHVS, CDR2 FNYEAQ. V was shortened by 5 bases and J by 3 bases, with 14 bases between the two germline ends. There are 14 residues in the CDR3. As originally analysed: Estimates of nucleated cell counts were drawn from the amplification of reference gene primers. Here immunoSEQ multiplex PCR was the method, and the copy in TCRdb shows in-frame clones only, minus some. The V and J calls and clone size come from that table; D and trimming were worked out from the DNA. The data contain over 13,000 clones, roughly 91% of them singletons. The clonotype comes from a human donor in a cohort sampled during active COVID-19. The chain combines TRBV7-6 with TRBJ2-7, with D possibly matching TRBD2 (6 bases). Sample: peripheral blood. CDR3 sequence: CASSSRDLDYEQYF. CDR3 DNA: TGTGCCAGCAGCAGCCGGGACTTGGACTACGAGCAGTACTTC. Full variable domain (rest looked up from reference TRBV7-6 and TRBJ2-7): GAGVSQSPRYKVTKRGQDVALRCDPISGHVSLYWYRQALGQGPEFLTYFNYEAQQDKSGLPNDRFSAERPEGSISTLTIQRTEQRDSAMYRCASSSRDLDYEQYFGPGTRLTVT.